These 19 T cell receptor beta chains share one sample of origin, sequenced in a study of blood T cell repertoires in COVID-19. Sequencing was performed with immunoSEQ multiplex PCR; in TCRdb, only in-frame clones are kept and a portion is missing. This sample has 250,000 or so clones, with about 80% found just once. Sequenced: peripheral blood. Receptors originate from a woman older than 75 with acute or convalescent COVID-19.

The chain has TRBV6-2 or TRBV6-3 and TRBJ2-5; perhaps TRBD1 as D (6 bases). This CDR3 comprises 14 residues. Trimming took 0 bases from V and 5 from J, leaving 10 bases between them. The germline CDR1 and CDR2 sequences are MNHEY and SVGEGT. The CDR3 loop is CASSYSSGDETQYF. The CDR3 DNA is TGTGCCAGCAGTTACTCGTCAGGGGACGAGACCCAGTACTTC.

The chain is built from TRBV5-1 and TRBJ2-1; TRBD2 agrees at 7 bases. This CDR3 region has 15 residues. Trimming took 0 bases from V and 8 from J; bases not matched to a gene: 8. CDR1 and CDR2 (germline): SGHRS, YFSETQ. This CDR3 is CASSLGLAKIHEQFF. Written as DNA, the CDR3 is TGCGCCAGCAGCTTGGGACTAGCTAAGATTCATGAGCAGTTCTTC.

A word on this clone: The sample carries other DNA sequences with the same CDR3. The chain combines TRBV29-1 with TRBJ1-1, with 7 bases matching TRBD1. The CDR3 consists of 13 residues. In germline, CDR1 is SQVTM, CDR2 ANQGSEA. The junction had 2 bases not matched to a gene; V was cut back by 4 bases and J by 0 bases. The CDR3, as DNA: TGCAGCGTTGGACAGGGCCTGAACACTGAAGCTTTCTTT. This encodes CSVGQGLNTEAFF.

V usage is TRBV4-1 and J usage is TRBJ2-7; possibly TRBD2 for D (6 bases). In germline, CDR1 is MGHRA, CDR2 YSYEKL. The CDR3 is made up of 14 amino acids. V dropped 5 bases and J dropped 7 bases, with 18 bases sitting between them. The CDR3 nucleotides read TGCGCCAGCAGCAGAGAGGACAAGGAGGGAGAGCAGTACTTC. Residues: CASSREDKEGEQYF.

V is TRBV28 and J is TRBJ2-1, with 8 bases identical to TRBD1. This CDR3 region has 13 residues. CDR1 is MDHEN, CDR2 SYDVKM, per germline. Trimming took 7 bases from V and 6 from J; bases not matched to a gene: 5. The CDR3 sequence: CASNNDRGNEQFF. CDR3 nucleotides: TGTGCCAGCAACAATGACAGGGGCAATGAGCAGTTCTTC.

This clone was seen a few times. The gene calls are TRBV6-6 and TRBJ2-1, with 9 nucleotides matching TRBD2. CDR1 and CDR2 (germline): MNHNY, SVGAGI (reference sequence). Trimming removed 5 bases from V and 2 bases from J; junction bases left unmatched: 4. CDR3 length: 15 residues. The DNA for the CDR3 is TGTGCCAGCAGTCTAACTAGCGGGCCCTACAATGAGCAGTTCTTC. Translated, it gives CASSLTSGPYNEQFF.

The gene calls are TRBV6-6 and TRBJ1-3; a possible D gene is TRBD1 (5 bases). Trimming shortened V by 7 bases and J by 5 bases, and 15 bases separated the two germline ends. CDR3 length equals 14 residues. Germline lookup yields CDR1 MNHNY and CDR2 SVGAGI (reference sequence). CDR3 nucleotide sequence: TGTGCCAGCACCGCTGACAGTCGAAGAAACACCATATATTTT. The encoded protein is CASTADSRRNTIYF.

V and J are TRBV28 and TRBJ1-5; no clear D gene. Trimming removed 8 bases at V and 0 bases at J, with 14 bases between. CDR3 length equals 15 residues. Germline values: CDR1 MDHEN, CDR2 SYDVKM. The CDR3 sequence is CASASPPYSNQPQHF. The CDR3 bases are TGTGCCAGCGCTTCTCCACCCTATAGCAATCAGCCCCAGCATTTT.

As DNA, the CDR3 is TGTGCCTGGAGGGCGGGAAGTTCCTACGAGCAGTACTTC. Its protein is CAWRAGSSYEQYF. This sequence joins TRBV30 and TRBJ2-7, with D possibly TRBD2 on 6 matching bases. The germline CDR1 and CDR2 sequences are GTSNPN and SVGIG (reference sequence). The V end was cut by 3 bases, the J end by 1 base, with 10 bases between. The CDR3 has 13 residues.

The chain has TRBV5-4 and TRBJ2-1, with TRBD2 identical over 9 bases. Germline V gives CDR1 SGHNT, CDR2 YYREEE (reference sequence). V lost 6 bases to trimming and J lost 5 bases; unmatched junction nucleotides: 12. The length of the CDR3 is 16 residues. CDR3 protein: CASTFGIAGDNNEQFF. The CDR3 DNA follows: TGTGCCAGCACATTTGGAATAGCGGGAGATAACAATGAGCAGTTCTTC.

The rearrangement uses TRBV7-3 and TRBJ2-3; 8 nucleotides line up with TRBD2. V lost 5 bases to trimming and J lost 0 bases; unmatched junction nucleotides: 4. The CDR3 extends over 15 amino acids. Germline CDR1 is SGHTA and CDR2 is FQGTGA. The CDR3 spells CASSATSESTDTQYF. The CDR3 region has the DNA TGTGCCAGCAGCGCGACTAGCGAGAGCACAGATACGCAGTATTTT.

The chain uses TRBV9 and TRBJ2-7, with a tentative D call TRBD1 (5 bases). The CDR3 extends over 13 amino acids. V lost 2 bases and J 10 bases, leaving 16 bases between the germline ends. The germline V gene encodes CDR1 SGDLS and CDR2 YYNGEE. CDR3 sequence (DNA): TGTGCCAGCAGCGTGGACGAGGACACCCCTCAGTACTTC. It yields the protein CASSVDEDTPQYF.

This rearrangement joins TRBV18 to TRBJ1-1, with D perhaps matching TRBD1 (6 bases). The CDR3 loop spans 15 amino acids. The V gene's germline CDR1 is KGHSH and CDR2 LQKENI. Trimming stripped 2 bases from V and 0 bases from J, with 10 bases between. CDR3 loop: CASSPVGQMNTEAFF. The CDR3, as DNA: TGTGCCAGCTCACCAGTCGGACAGATGAACACTGAAGCTTTCTTT.

V and J are TRBV7-2 and TRBJ2-7, with D possibly matching TRBD1 (5 bases). The CDR3 sequence is 13 residues long. Trimming shortened V by 2 bases and J by 2 bases, and 7 bases separated the two germline ends. From germline, CDR1 is SGHTA and CDR2 FQGNSA. Here the CDR3 reads CASSLTGPYEQYF. The CDR3 coding sequence is TGTGCCAGCAGCTTAACAGGTCCCTACGAGCAGTACTTC.

This sequence joins TRBV19 and TRBJ2-2; no definite D call. CDR3 size: 14 residues. V lost 5 bases, J lost 5 bases, and 12 bases lay in between. From germline, CDR1 is LNHDA and CDR2 SQIVND (reference sequence). CDR3 residues: CASSVVATTGELFF. CDR3 DNA sequence: TGTGCCAGTAGTGTCGTGGCAACGACCGGGGAGCTGTTTTTT.

The CDR3 DNA follows: TGTGCCAGTAGTATCACGGACAGGGGCATTAAGCCCCAGCATTTT. Amino acids: CASSITDRGIKPQHF. The genes are TRBV19 and TRBJ1-5; 9 bases agree with TRBD1. The CDR3 is 15 residues long. V trimming: 3 bases; J trimming: 8 bases; junction bases outside the gene matches: 8. Germline V gene data show CDR1 as LNHDA and CDR2 as SQIVND (reference sequence).

The chain couples TRBV5-6 to TRBJ1-6; D is ambiguous. V lost 0 bases and J 7 bases, leaving 5 bases between the germline ends. The CDR3 length is 13 residues. From germline, CDR1 is SGHDT and CDR2 YYEEEE. The CDR3 DNA follows: TGTGCCAGCAGCTTGGACGAGAATTCACCCCTCCACTTT. It specifies CASSLDENSPLHF.

The chain's CDR3 is CASSQRENTEAFF. Written as DNA, the CDR3 is TGTGCCAGCAGCCAACGGGAGAACACTGAAGCTTTCTTT. The chain employs TRBV3-1 (or the pseudogene TRBV3-2) and TRBJ1-1; D is undetermined. CDR3 length: 13 residues. Germline CDR1 reads LGHDT; CDR2 reads YNNKEL (reference sequence). The V end lost 2 bases, the J end lost 1 base, and 5 bases lay between the germline ends.

V gene TRBV3-1 (or the pseudogene TRBV3-2) combines with J gene TRBJ2-7, with D maybe TRBD1 (5 bases). Germline loops: CDR1 LGHDT, CDR2 YNNKEL (reference sequence). The CDR3 has 13 amino acids. Deletions cut 3 bases from V and 5 bases from J, with 11 bases between. In nucleotides, the CDR3 is TGTGCCAGCAGCCACCGGACACGCAACGAGCAGTACTTC. Residues: CASSHRTRNEQYF.